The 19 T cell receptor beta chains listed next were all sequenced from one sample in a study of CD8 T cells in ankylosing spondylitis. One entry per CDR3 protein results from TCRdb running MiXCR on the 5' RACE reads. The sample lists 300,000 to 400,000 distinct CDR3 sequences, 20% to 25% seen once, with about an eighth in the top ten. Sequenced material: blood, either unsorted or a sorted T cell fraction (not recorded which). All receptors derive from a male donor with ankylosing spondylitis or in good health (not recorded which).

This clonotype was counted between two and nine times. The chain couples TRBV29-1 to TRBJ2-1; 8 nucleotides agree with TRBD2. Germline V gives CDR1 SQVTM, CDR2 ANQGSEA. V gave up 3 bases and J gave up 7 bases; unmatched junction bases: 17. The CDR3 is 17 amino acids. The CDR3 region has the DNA TGCAGCGTTGACCCCTCCCTTGAATTTCGGGGGGGAAATGAGCAGTTCTTC. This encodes CSVDPSLEFRGGNEQFF.

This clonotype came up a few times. The CDR3 loop reads CASSTLGGYTF. The CDR3 bases are TGTGCCAGCAGTACCCTAGGTGGCTACACCTTC. This chain connects TRBV28 to TRBJ1-2; D gene uncertain. V was pared by 5 bases and J by 7 bases, with 8 bases between. Germline CDR1 MDHEN, CDR2 SYDVKM. The CDR3 consists of 11 residues.

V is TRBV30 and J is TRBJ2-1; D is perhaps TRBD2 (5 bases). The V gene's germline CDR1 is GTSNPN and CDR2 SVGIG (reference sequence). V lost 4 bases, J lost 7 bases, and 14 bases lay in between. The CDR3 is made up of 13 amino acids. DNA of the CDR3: TGTGCCTGGACCCCCGGGGTTGCGAATGAGCAGTTCTTC. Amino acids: CAWTPGVANEQFF.

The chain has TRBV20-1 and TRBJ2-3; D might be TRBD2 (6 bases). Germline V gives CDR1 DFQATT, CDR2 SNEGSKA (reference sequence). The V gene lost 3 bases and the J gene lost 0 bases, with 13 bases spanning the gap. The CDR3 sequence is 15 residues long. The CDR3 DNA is TGCAGTGCTAGGGAAGGAGGGATAAGCACAGATACGCAGTATTTT. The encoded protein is CSAREGGISTDTQYF.

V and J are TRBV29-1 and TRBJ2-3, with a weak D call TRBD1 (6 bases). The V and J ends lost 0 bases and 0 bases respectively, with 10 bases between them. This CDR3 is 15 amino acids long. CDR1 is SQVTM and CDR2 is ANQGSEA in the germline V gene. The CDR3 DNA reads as TGCAGCGTTGAAGAATCAGGGGCAAGCACAGATACGCAGTATTTT. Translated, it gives CSVEESGASTDTQYF.

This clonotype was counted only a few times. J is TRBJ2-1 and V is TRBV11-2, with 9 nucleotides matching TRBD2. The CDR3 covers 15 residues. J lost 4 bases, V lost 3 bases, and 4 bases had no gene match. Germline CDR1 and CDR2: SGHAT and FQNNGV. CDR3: CASSLLGLAYNEQFF. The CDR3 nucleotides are TGTGCCAGCAGCTTGCTGGGACTAGCTTACAATGAGCAGTTCTTC. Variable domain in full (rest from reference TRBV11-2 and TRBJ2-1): EAGVAQSPRYKIIEKRQSVAFWCNPISGHATLYWYQQILGQGPKLLIQFQNNGVVDDSQLPKDRFSAERLKGVDSTLKIQPAKLEDSAVYLCASSLLGLAYNEQFFGPGTRLTVL.

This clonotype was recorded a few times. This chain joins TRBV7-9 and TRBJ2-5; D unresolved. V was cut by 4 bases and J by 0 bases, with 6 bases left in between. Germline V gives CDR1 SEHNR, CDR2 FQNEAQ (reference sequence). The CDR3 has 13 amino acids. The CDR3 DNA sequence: TGTGCCAGCAGCTCACAGAACCAAGAGACCCAGTACTTC. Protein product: CASSSQNQETQYF.

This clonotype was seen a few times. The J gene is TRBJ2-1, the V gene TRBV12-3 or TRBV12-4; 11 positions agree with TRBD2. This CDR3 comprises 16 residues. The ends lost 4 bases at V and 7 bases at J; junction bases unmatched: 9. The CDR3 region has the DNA TGTGCCAGCAGTTCCCTAGCGGGGGGCCCCATTAATGAGCAGTTCTTC. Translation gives CASSSLAGGPINEQFF.

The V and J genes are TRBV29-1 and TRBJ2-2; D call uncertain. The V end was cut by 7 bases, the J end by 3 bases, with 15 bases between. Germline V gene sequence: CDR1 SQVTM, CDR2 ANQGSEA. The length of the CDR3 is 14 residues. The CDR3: CSAGGFQDTGELFF. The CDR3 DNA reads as TGCAGCGCCGGCGGATTTCAGGACACCGGGGAGCTGTTTTTT.

The CDR3: CASSELAGGPNTQYF. The DNA of the CDR3 is TGTGCCAGCAGTGAACTAGCGGGGGGTCCGAATACGCAGTATTTT. This sequence joins TRBV6-1 and TRBJ2-3, with TRBD2 identical over 11 bases. The germline gives CDR1 MNHNS, CDR2 SASEGT. V was clipped by 2 bases and J by 7 bases; unmatched bases: 5. This CDR3 has 15 amino acids.

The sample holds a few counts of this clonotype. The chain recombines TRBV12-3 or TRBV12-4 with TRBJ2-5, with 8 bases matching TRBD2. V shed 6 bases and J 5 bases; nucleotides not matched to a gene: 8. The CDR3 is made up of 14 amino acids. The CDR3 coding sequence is TGTGCCAGCAGGCTAGGACTAGCTCGCGAGACCCAGTACTTC. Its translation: CASRLGLARETQYF.

The CDR3 here is CATSDRRGTGELFF. In DNA form, the CDR3 reads TGTGCCACCAGTGACAGAAGGGGCACCGGGGAGCTGTTTTTT. J is TRBJ2-2 and V is TRBV24-1; a weak D match, TRBD1 (5 bases). This CDR3 comprises 14 residues. Germline CDR1 is KGHDR and CDR2 is SFDVKD. The germline V and J ends were trimmed by 4 bases and 4 bases, with 9 bases remaining between them.

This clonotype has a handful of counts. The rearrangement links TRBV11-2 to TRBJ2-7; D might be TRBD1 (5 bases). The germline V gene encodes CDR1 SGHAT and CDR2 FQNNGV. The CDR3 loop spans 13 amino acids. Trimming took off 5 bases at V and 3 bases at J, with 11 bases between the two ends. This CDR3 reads CASSHGHLYEQYF. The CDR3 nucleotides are TGTGCCAGCAGCCATGGACACCTCTACGAGCAGTACTTC.

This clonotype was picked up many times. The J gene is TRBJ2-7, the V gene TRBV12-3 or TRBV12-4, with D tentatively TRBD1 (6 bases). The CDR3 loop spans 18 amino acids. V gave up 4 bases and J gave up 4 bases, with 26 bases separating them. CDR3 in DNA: TGTGCCAGCAGTTCCCTACAGGGTGGGCTTTCCATGCCGTACGAGCAGTACTTC. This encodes CASSSLQGGLSMPYEQYF.

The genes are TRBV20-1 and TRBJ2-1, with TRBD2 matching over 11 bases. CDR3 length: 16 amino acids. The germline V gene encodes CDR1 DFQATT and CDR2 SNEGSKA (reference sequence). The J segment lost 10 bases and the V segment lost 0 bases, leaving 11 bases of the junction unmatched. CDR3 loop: CSARDVERLAGIEQFF. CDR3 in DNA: TGCAGTGCTAGAGATGTGGAGAGACTAGCGGGAATAGAGCAGTTCTTC.

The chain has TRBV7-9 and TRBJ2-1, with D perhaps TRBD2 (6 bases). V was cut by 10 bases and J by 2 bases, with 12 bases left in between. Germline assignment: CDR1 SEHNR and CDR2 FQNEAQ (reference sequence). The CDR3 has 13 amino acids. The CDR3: CATGTPPYNEQFF. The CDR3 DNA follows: TGTGCCACCGGGACTCCACCCTACAATGAGCAGTTCTTC.

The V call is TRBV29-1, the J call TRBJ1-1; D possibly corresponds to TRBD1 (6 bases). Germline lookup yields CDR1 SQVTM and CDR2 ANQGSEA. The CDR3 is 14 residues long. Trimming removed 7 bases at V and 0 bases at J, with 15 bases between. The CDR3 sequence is CSAWRGAMNTEAFF. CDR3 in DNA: TGCAGCGCCTGGAGGGGGGCCATGAACACTGAAGCTTTCTTT.

The CDR3 DNA reads as TGTGCCAGCAGCTCCCGGGAGGGGGACTATGGCTACACCTTC. Protein product: CASSSREGDYGYTF. V is TRBV7-6 and J is TRBJ1-2; a possible D gene is TRBD1 (6 bases). V lost 4 bases and J 3 bases, leaving 12 bases between the germline ends. There are 14 residues in the CDR3. CDR1 is SGHVS and CDR2 is FNYEAQ in the germline V gene.

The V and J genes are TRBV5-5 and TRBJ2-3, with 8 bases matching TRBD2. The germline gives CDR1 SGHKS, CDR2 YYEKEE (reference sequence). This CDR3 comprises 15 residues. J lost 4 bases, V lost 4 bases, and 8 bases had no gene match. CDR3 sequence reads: CASSTGTSQADTQYF. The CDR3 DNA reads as TGTGCCAGCAGCACCGGGACTAGTCAGGCAGATACGCAGTATTTT.